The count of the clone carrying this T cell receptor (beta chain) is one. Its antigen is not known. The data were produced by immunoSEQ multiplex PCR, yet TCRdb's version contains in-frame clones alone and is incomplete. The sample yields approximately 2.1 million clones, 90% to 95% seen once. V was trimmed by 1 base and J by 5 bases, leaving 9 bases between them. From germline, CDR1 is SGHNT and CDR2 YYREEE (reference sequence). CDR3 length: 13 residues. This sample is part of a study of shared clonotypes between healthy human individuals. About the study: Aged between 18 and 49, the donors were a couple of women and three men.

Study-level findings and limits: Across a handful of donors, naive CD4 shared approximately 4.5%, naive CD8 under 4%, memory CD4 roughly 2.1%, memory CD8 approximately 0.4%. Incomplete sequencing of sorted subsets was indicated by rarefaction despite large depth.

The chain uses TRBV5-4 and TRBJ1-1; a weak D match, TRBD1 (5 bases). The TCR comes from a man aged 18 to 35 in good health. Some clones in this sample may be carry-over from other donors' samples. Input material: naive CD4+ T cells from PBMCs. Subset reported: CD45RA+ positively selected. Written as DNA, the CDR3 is TGTGCCAGCAGCTTGACGGGGCCGACTGAAGCTTTCTTT. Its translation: CASSLTGPTEAFF.